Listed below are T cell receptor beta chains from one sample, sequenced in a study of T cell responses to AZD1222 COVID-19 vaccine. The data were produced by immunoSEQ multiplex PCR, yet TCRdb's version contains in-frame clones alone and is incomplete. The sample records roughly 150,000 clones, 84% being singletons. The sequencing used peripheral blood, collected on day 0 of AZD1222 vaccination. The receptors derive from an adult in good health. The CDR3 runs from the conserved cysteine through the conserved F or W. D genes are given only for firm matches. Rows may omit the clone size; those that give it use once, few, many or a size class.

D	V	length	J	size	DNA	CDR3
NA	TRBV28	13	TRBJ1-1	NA	TGTGCCATCTCCGGGACACCCTTTTCTGAAGCTTTCTTT	CAISGTPFSEAFF
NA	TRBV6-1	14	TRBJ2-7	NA	TGTGCCAGCAGTGAATCACAGGACGTCTCCGAGCAGTACTTC	CASSESQDVSEQYF
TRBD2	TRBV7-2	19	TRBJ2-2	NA	TGTGCCAGCAGCCCCAGACTAGCGGGGGGGACTTTTGGCACCGGGGAGCTGTTTTTT	CASSPRLAGGTFGTGELFF
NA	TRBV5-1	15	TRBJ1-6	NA	TGCGCCAGCAGCCAGGGACGAGGATATAATTCACCCCTCCACTTT	CASSQGRGYNSPLHF
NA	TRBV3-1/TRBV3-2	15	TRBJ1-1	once	TGTGCCAGCAGCCAAACCTTTCTGGGAGACACTGAAGCTTTCTTT	CASSQTFLGDTEAFF
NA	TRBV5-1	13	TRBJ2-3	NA	TGCGCCAGCAGCTTGATAGGATCAGATACGCAGTATTTT	CASSLIGSDTQYF
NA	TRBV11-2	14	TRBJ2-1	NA	TGTGCCAGCAGCTTCAGGGAATGGGACAATGAGCAGTTCTTC	CASSFREWDNEQFF
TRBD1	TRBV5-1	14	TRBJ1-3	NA	TGCGCCAGCAGGCTCGGGACAGCTGGAAACACCATATATTTT	CASRLGTAGNTIYF
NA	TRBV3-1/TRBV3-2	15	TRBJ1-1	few	TGTGCCAGCAGCCAAGAAAAGGTCAGGGGAAGAGGAGCTTTCTTT	CASSQEKVRGRGAFF
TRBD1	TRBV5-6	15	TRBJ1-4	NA	TGTGCCAGCAGCTTGGAAGGGACAGACAATGAAAAACTGTTTTTT	CASSLEGTDNEKLFF
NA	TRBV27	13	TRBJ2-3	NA	TGTGCCAGCAGTCCGAAATTGGCAGATACGCAGTATTTT	CASSPKLADTQYF
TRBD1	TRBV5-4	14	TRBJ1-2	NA	TGTGCCAGCAGCTTGGGGTCAGGGGGCTACGGCTACACCTTC	CASSLGSGGYGYTF
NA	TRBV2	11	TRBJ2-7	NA	TGTGCCAGCAGTGAGCGGCTCGAGCAGTACTTC	CASSERLEQYF
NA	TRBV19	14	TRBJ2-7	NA	TGTGCCAGTAGTGCGACGGATAGCTCCTACGAGCAGTACTTC	CASSATDSSYEQYF
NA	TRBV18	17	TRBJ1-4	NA	TGTGCCAGCTCACCGTACCCGGGAAACAGGGCGGGAGAAAAACTGTTTTTT	CASSPYPGNRAGEKLFF
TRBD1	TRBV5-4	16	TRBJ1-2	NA	TGTGCCAGCAGCTACTCCGGGACAGGGTTTAACTATGGCTACACCTTC	CASSYSGTGFNYGYTF
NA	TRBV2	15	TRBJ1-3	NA	TGTGCCAGCAGTGAGGGCAGGACCTCTGGAAACACCATATATTTT	CASSEGRTSGNTIYF
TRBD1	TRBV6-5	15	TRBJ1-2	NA	TGTGCCAGCAGACTCGACAGGGAAGGGAACTATGGCTACACCTTC	CASRLDREGNYGYTF
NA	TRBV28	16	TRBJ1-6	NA	TGTGCCAGCAGACCCGACGGGGGCTTCTATAATTCACCCCTCCACTTT	CASRPDGGFYNSPLHF
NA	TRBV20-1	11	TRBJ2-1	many	TGCAGTGCTAGAGAGTACAATGAGCAGTTCTTC	CSAREYNEQFF
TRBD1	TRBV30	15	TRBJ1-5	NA	TGTGCCTGGAGTGTAAAAGGGGGCAGGGGACAGCCCCAGCATTTT	CAWSVKGGRGQPQHF
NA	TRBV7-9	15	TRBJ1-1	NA	TGTGCCAGCAGCTTAAACAGGCTGAGAGTGACTGAAGCTTTCTTT	CASSLNRLRVTEAFF
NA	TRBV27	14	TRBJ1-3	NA	TGTGCCAGCAGTCCGTTCAACCCTGGAAACACCATATATTTT	CASSPFNPGNTIYF
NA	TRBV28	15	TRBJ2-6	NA	TGTGCCAGCAGTTCCGCAGTCACTGGGGCCAACGTCCTGACTTTC	CASSSAVTGANVLTF
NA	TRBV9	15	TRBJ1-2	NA	TGTGCCAGCAGCGCCCAGGGCCAAACCCACTATGGCTACACCTTC	CASSAQGQTHYGYTF
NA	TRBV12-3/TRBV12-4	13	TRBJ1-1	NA	TGTGCCAGCAGTTTTAGGGTTTACACTGAAGCTTTCTTT	CASSFRVYTEAFF
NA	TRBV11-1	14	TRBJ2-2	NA	TGTGCCAGCGGTGACAGATCGAACACCGGGGAGCTGTTTTTT	CASGDRSNTGELFF
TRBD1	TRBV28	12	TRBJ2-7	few	TGTGCCAGCAGTCGACAGGGCTACGAGCAGTACTTC	CASSRQGYEQYF
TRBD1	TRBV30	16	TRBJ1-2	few	TGTGCCTGGAGACACCACAGGGGGCAGTCTCCCTATGGCTACACCTTC	CAWRHHRGQSPYGYTF
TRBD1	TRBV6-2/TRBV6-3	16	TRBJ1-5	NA	TGTGCCAGCAGTCCGCTCACAGGGGTAGGCAATCAGCCCCAGCATTTT	CASSPLTGVGNQPQHF
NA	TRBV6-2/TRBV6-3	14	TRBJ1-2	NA	TGTGCCAGCAGCTTCTCCCCGAACCTCTATGGCTACACCTTC	CASSFSPNLYGYTF
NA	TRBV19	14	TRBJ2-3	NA	TGTGCCAGTAGGCGGCAGGGCCCCACAGATACGCAGTATTTT	CASRRQGPTDTQYF
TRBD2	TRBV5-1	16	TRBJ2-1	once	TGCGCCAGCAGTCTCCCGGGGACTAGCGTCGGCAATGAGCAGTTCTTC	CASSLPGTSVGNEQFF
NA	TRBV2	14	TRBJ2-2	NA	TGTGCCAGCAGAACCGGGACTGTGACCGGGGAGCTGTTTTTT	CASRTGTVTGELFF
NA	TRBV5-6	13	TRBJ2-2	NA	TGTGCCAGCAGCTCAACAGAGACCGGGGAGCTGTTTTTT	CASSSTETGELFF
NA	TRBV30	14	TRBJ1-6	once	TGTGCCTGGAGTACGGGCCCTGGGGACTCACCCCTCCACTTT	CAWSTGPGDSPLHF
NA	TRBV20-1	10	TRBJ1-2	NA	TGCAGTGCTATCAGCTATGGCTACACCTTC	CSAISYGYTF
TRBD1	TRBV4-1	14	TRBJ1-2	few	TGCGCCAGCAGCCAGGGGACAGGGAACTATGGCTACACCTTC	CASSQGTGNYGYTF
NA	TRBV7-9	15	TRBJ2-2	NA	TGTGCCAGCAGCTTAAGTCGTCTAACTACCGGGGAGCTGTTTTTT	CASSLSRLTTGELFF
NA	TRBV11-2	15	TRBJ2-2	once	TGTGCCAGCAGCCTCCGGGCCAGGAGCGCCGGGGAGCTGTTTTTT	CASSLRARSAGELFF
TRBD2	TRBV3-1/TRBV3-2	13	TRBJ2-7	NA	TGTGCCAGCAGCCCGGGACTAGCAGGCACGTTATACTTC	CASSPGLAGTLYF
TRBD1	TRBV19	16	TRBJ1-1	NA	TGTGCCAGTAGTATAGCCATGACAGGGGGCAGGACTGAAGCTTTCTTT	CASSIAMTGGRTEAFF
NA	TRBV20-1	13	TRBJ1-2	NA	TGCAGTGCTAGTCCAGTGGTGCCCTATGGCTACACCTTC	CSASPVVPYGYTF
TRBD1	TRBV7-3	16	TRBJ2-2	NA	TGTGCCAGCAGCTTGGAAGGACAGGGGGTCACCGGGGAGCTGTTTTTT	CASSLEGQGVTGELFF
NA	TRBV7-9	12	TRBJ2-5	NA	TGTGCCAGCAGCTTAGAGACAGGGACCCAGTACTTC	CASSLETGTQYF
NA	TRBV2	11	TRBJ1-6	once	TGTGCCAGCAGTGACACCATCACCCTCCACTTT	CASSDTITLHF
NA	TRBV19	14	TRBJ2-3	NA	TGTGCCAGTAGTATAAGTGGTTTCACAGATACGCAGTATTTT	CASSISGFTDTQYF
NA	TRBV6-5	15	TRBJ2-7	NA	TGTGCCAGCAGGGACGGACACTTAGTAACCTACGAGCAGTACTTC	CASRDGHLVTYEQYF
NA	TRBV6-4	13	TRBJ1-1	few	TGTGCCAGCAGTGACAGGGCTGACACTGAAGCTTTCTTT	CASSDRADTEAFF
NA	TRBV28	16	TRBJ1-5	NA	TGTGCCAGCGGTTCGAAGGGCTCCTATAGCAATCAGCCCCAGCATTTT	CASGSKGSYSNQPQHF
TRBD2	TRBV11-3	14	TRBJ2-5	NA	TGTGCCAGCAGCTTGGGGGGGGTCCAAGAGACCCAGTACTTC	CASSLGGVQETQYF
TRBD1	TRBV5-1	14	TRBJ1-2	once	TGCGCCAGCAGCTCGGGACAGCCCATCTATGGCTACACCTTC	CASSSGQPIYGYTF